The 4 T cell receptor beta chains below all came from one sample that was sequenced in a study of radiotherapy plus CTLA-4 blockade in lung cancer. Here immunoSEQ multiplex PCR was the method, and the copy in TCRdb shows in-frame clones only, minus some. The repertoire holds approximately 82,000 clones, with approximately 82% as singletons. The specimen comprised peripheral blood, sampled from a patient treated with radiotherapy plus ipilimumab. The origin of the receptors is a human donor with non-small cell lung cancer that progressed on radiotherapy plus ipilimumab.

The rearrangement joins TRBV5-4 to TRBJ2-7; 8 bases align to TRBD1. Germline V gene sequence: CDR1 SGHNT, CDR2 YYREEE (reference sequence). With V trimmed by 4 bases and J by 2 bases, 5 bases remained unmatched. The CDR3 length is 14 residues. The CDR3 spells CASSPRTGTYEQYF. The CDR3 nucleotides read TGTGCCAGCAGCCCCCGGACAGGGACCTACGAGCAGTACTTC. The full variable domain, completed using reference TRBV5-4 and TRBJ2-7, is ETGVTQSPTHLIKTRGQQVTLRCSSQSGHNTVSWYQQALGQGPQFIFQYYREEENGRGNFPPRFSGLQFPNYSSELNVNALELDDSALYLCASSPRTGTYEQYFGPGTRLTVT.

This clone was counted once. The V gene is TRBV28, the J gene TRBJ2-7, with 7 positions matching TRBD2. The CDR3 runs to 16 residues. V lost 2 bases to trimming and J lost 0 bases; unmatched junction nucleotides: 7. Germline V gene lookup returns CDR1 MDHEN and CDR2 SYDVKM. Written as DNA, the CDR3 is TGTGCCAGCAGTTTAGGGGGAGGGGTGGGCTCCTACGAGCAGTACTTC. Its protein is CASSLGGGVGSYEQYF. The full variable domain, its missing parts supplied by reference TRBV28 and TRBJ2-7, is DVKVTQSSRYLVKRTGEKVFLECVQDMDHENMFWYRQDPGLGLRLIYFSYDVKMKEKGDIPEGYSVSREKKERFSLILESASTNQTSMYLCASSLGGGVGSYEQYFGPGTRLTVT.

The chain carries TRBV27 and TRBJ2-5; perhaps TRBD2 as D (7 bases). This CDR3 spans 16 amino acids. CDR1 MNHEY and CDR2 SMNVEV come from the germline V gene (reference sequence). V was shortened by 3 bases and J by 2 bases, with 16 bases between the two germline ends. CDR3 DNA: TGTGCCAGCAGTTTCGGGCGGGGGCAGGGGCAAGAGACCCAGTACTTC. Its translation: CASSFGRGQGQETQYF.

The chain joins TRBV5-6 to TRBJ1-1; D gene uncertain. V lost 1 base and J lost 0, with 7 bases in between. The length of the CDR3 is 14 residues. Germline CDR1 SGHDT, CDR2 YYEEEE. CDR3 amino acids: CASSLRVVNTEAFF. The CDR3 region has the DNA TGTGCCAGCAGCTTGAGAGTGGTGAACACTGAAGCTTTCTTT.